The 20 T cell receptor beta chains given below trace back to one sample, sequenced in a study of vaccination and CD4 T cells after COVID-19. Regarding treatment: 10-day PBMC culture with coronavirus spike peptide pools or control peptides (ViraFEST assay). Antigens of these TCRs are unknown. At the Johns Hopkins FTIC core, DNA taken from cultured CD4+ T cells was sequenced by way of the Oncomine TCR Beta short-read assay. TCRdb recomputed calls from the PCR reads with MiXCR, one row per CDR3 protein. In the table there are approximately 12,000 distinct CDR3 sequences, 38% of which are singletons. Sequencing was performed on cultured CD4+ T cells from blood. The receptors come from a human donor with COVID-19.

The chain couples TRBV24-1 to TRBJ2-3; 8 positions agree with TRBD1. After removal of 4 bases from V and 3 bases from J, the junction contained 8 bases not matched to a gene. This CDR3 region has 16 residues. Germline CDR1 is KGHDR and CDR2 is SFDVKD. The CDR3 coding sequence is TGTGCCACCAGTGACTCGGCCGGACAGGGAACAGATACGCAGTATTTT. Translated: CATSDSAGQGTDTQYF.

This clonotype was detected once. This chain joins TRBV2 and TRBJ1-4; TRBD1 aligns across 7 bases. The CDR3 consists of 14 residues. After removal of 7 bases from V and 3 bases from J, the junction contained 5 bases not matched to a gene. The germline gives CDR1 SNHLY, CDR2 FYNNEI. The CDR3 coding sequence is TGTGCCAGCAACGAACAGGGGCCTAATGAAAAACTGTTTTTT. Its protein product is CASNEQGPNEKLFF.

This sequence joins TRBV16 and TRBJ1-2, with 12 bases matching TRBD1. Germline-derived CDR1 and CDR2 are KGHSY and FQNENV. Trimming removed 6 bases from V and 7 bases from J; junction bases left unmatched: 12. The CDR3 is 16 amino acids. The DNA for the CDR3 is TGTGCCAGCAGAAGTTCGTCCGGGACAGGGGGCCTTGGCTACACCTTC. Its translation is CASRSSSGTGGLGYTF.

This clonotype is labeled as hyperexpanded. The CDR3 sequence is CASGPHGTENSPLHF. The CDR3 DNA sequence: TGTGCCAGCGGGCCACACGGGACAGAGAATTCACCCCTCCACTTT. The chain couples TRBV11-2 to TRBJ1-6; TRBD1 agrees at 7 bases. The ends lost 8 bases at V and 7 bases at J; junction bases unmatched: 11. Germline loops: CDR1 SGHAT, CDR2 FQNNGV. The CDR3 consists of 15 residues.

The chain joins TRBV7-8 to TRBJ2-3; no firm D call. V dropped 1 base and J dropped 2 bases, with 7 bases sitting between them. Germline loops: CDR1 SGHVS, CDR2 FQNEAQ. The length of the CDR3 is 14 residues. CDR3 loop: CASSLGTPTDTQYF. DNA for the CDR3: TGTGCCAGCAGCTTAGGAACCCCCACAGATACGCAGTATTTT.

The sample holds a few counts of this clonotype. The chain combines TRBV7-2 with TRBJ2-1; 9 nucleotides agree with TRBD2. Unmatched junction bases numbered 8, after V lost 1 base and J lost 7 bases. Germline V gene sequence: CDR1 SGHTA, CDR2 FQGNSA. There are 16 residues in the CDR3. CDR3 DNA: TGTGCCAGCAGCTTAGACAGCGGGGGGCGGAGTAATGAGCAGTTCTTC. This encodes CASSLDSGGRSNEQFF.

The chain couples TRBV7-6 to TRBJ1-4; 7 positions match TRBD1. This CDR3 has 16 residues. Germline-derived CDR1 and CDR2 are SGHVS and FNYEAQ. Germline trimming cut 5 bases from V and 0 bases from J; bases unmatched to any gene: 6. CDR3 loop: CASSQGTAATNEKLFF. The CDR3 coding sequence is TGTGCCAGCAGCCAGGGGACAGCCGCAACTAATGAAAAACTGTTTTTT.

J is TRBJ2-2 and V is TRBV10-2; TRBD1 matches 7 bases. CDR3 length: 15 amino acids. J lost 0 bases, V lost 3 bases, and 1 base had no gene match. CDR1 is WSHSY, CDR2 SAAADI, per germline. DNA of the CDR3: TGCGCCAGCAGTGATACAGGGGCGAACACCGGGGAGCTGTTTTTT. Translated: CASSDTGANTGELFF.

In this sample, this clonotype turned up a few times. The chain joins TRBV7-9 to TRBJ2-7; 8 bases fit TRBD1. The V and J ends lost 5 bases and 4 bases, in that order; junction bases with no gene match: 10. Germline assignment: CDR1 SEHNR and CDR2 FQNEAQ (reference sequence). CDR3 size: 15 residues. CDR3 loop: CASSPNQDRAYEQYF. The CDR3 DNA reads TGTGCCAGCAGCCCCAACCAGGACAGGGCGTACGAGCAGTACTTC.

This clonotype was recorded a few times. V gene TRBV6-1 combines with J gene TRBJ2-5; TRBD2 matches at 15 bases. With V trimmed by 6 bases and J by 4 bases, 9 bases remained unmatched. Germline-derived CDR1 and CDR2 are MNHNS and SASEGT. This CDR3 contains 17 residues. The CDR3: CASSRGTSGGKAETQYF. The DNA of the CDR3 is TGTGCCAGCAGCCGAGGGACTAGCGGGGGGAAGGCAGAGACCCAGTACTTC.

The J gene is TRBJ2-3, the V gene TRBV6-2 or TRBV6-3, with D possibly matching TRBD1 (6 bases). This CDR3 contains 15 residues. Trimming took 5 bases from V and 0 from J, leaving 12 bases between them. Looked up from germline, CDR1 is MNHEY and CDR2 is SVGEGT. The CDR3 is CASSGKGVSTDTQYF. Here the CDR3 DNA reads TGTGCCAGCAGTGGTAAGGGGGTAAGCACAGATACGCAGTATTTT.

This clonotype appeared a few times. The chain carries TRBV6-1 and TRBJ1-1, with D maybe TRBD1 (6 bases). This CDR3 has 13 residues. Trimming cost V 5 bases and J 1 base, with 8 bases left between them. Germline V gene data show CDR1 as MNHNS and CDR2 as SASEGT. As DNA, the CDR3 is TGTGCCAGCAGTAGACAGGAGAACACTGAAGCTTTCTTT. It is translated as CASSRQENTEAFF.

This clonotype was recorded a few times. CDR3 amino acids: CASSLVGETEAFF. The CDR3 region has the DNA TGTGCCAGCAGCTTAGTCGGGGAGACTGAAGCTTTCTTT. The chain carries TRBV7-9 and TRBJ1-1; D ambiguous. Germline lookup yields CDR1 SEHNR and CDR2 FQNEAQ (reference sequence). The CDR3 runs to 13 residues. Trimming left V 1 base short and J 5 bases short, with 8 bases between.

The chain combines TRBV7-9 with TRBJ2-7, with D perhaps matching TRBD2 (7 bases). CDR1 and CDR2 (germline): SEHNR, FQNEAQ (reference sequence). The CDR3 runs 15 residues. Trimming left V 4 bases short and J 4 bases short, with 17 bases between. CDR3 in DNA: TGTGCCAGCAGCTCCGAGGCGGGGGCTGGTTACGAGCAGTACTTC. Its translation: CASSSEAGAGYEQYF.

In this sample, this clonotype turned up a few times. The J gene is TRBJ2-5, the V gene TRBV24-1; D is possibly TRBD1 (6 bases). Trimming left V 1 base short and J 1 base short, with 9 bases between. Germline CDR1 and CDR2: KGHDR and SFDVKD. The CDR3 sequence is 15 residues long. This chain's CDR3 is CATSDLGTIQETQYF. The CDR3 DNA reads as TGTGCCACCAGTGATTTAGGGACAATCCAAGAGACCCAGTACTTC.

This clonotype was recorded a few times. This chain uses TRBV6-5 with TRBJ1-6, with 7 bases fitting TRBD1. Germline V gives CDR1 MNHEY, CDR2 SVGAGI. The CDR3 consists of 15 residues. The V segment lost 4 bases and the J segment 6 bases; nucleotides outside the gene matches: 6. CDR3 in DNA: TGTGCCAGCAGTTCTCGACAGGGAAGTAATTCACCCCTCCACTTT. It translates to CASSSRQGSNSPLHF.

The gene calls are TRBV7-8 and TRBJ2-7; TRBD1 agrees at 10 bases. CDR3 length: 14 residues. Germline CDR1 reads SGHVS; CDR2 reads FQNEAQ. V lost 4 bases to trimming and J lost 4 bases; unmatched junction nucleotides: 4. This chain's CDR3 is CASSSPGQGYEQYF. Here the CDR3 DNA reads TGTGCCAGCAGCTCACCGGGACAGGGGTACGAGCAGTACTTC.

The chain joins TRBV5-1 to TRBJ1-6; D is undetermined. The CDR3 totals 15 residues. CDR1 and CDR2 (germline): SGHRS, YFSETQ. The V end lost 2 bases, the J end lost 0 bases, and 6 bases lay between the germline ends. DNA for the CDR3: TGCGCCAGCAGCTTACTGAGCTCCTATAATTCACCCCTCCACTTT. It translates to CASSLLSSYNSPLHF.

The CDR3 loop is CASSLSGQETQYF. CDR3 coding DNA: TGTGCCAGCAGCTTGTCTGGCCAAGAGACCCAGTACTTC. This rearrangement joins TRBV5-5 to TRBJ2-5; D call uncertain. The length of the CDR3 is 13 residues. From germline, CDR1 is SGHKS and CDR2 YYEKEE (reference sequence). The V end was cut by 1 base, the J end by 1 base, with 5 bases between.

This clonotype was recorded a few times. V and J are TRBV11-1 and TRBJ2-3; D assignment may be TRBD1 or TRBD2 (5 bases each). The germline gives CDR1 SGHAT, CDR2 FQDESV (reference sequence). The CDR3 loop spans 17 amino acids. V gave up 3 bases and J gave up 3 bases, with 19 bases separating them. This CDR3 reads CASSFGTGQGETDTQYF. The CDR3, as DNA: TGTGCCAGCAGCTTTGGCACGGGGCAGGGTGAAACAGATACGCAGTATTTT.